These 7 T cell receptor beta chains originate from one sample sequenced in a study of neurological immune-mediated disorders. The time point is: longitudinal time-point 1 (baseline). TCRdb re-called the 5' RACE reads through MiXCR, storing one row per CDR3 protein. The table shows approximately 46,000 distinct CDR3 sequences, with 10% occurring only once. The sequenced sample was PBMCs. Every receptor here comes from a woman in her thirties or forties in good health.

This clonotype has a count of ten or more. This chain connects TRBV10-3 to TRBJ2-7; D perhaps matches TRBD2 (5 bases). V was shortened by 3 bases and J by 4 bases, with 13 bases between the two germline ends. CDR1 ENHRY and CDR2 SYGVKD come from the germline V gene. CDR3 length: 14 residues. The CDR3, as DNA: TGTGCCATCAGTGAAGGTGGGAGTATGTACGAGCAGTACTTC. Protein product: CAISEGGSMYEQYF.

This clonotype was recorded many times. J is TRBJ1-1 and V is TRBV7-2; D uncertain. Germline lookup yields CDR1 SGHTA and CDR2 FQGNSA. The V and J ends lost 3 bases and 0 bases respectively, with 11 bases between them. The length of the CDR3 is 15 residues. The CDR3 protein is CASSFMGRLNTEAFF. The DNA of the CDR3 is TGTGCCAGCAGCTTCATGGGCAGGCTGAACACTGAAGCTTTCTTT.

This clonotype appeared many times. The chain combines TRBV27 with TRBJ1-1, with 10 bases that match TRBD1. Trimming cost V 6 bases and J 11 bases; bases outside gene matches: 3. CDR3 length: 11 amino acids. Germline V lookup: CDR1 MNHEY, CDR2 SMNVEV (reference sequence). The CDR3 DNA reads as TGTGCCAGCAGGGACAGGGGGTTGGCTTTCTTT. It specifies CASRDRGLAFF.

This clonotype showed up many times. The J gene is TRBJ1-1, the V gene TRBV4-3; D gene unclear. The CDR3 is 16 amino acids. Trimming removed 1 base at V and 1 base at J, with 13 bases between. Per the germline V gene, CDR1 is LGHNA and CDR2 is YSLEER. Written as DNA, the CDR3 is TGCGCCAGCAGCCAAGGCGATGGGCGTCGGAACACTGAAGCTTTCTTT. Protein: CASSQGDGRRNTEAFF.

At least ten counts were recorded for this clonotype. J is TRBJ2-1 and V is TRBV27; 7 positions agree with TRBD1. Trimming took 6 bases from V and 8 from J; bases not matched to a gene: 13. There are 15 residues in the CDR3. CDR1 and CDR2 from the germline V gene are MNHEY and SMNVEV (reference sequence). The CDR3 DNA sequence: TGTGCCAGCAGACTACAGGGGTCAGGCATCTATGAGCAGTTCTTC. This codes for CASRLQGSGIYEQFF.

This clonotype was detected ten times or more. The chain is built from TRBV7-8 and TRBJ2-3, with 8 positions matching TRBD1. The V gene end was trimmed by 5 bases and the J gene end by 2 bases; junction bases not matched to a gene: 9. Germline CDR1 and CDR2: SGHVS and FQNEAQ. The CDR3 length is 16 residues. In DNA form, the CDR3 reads TGTGCCAGCAGCAAGAGGGACAGGCTGGTCACAGATACGCAGTATTTT. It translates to CASSKRDRLVTDTQYF.

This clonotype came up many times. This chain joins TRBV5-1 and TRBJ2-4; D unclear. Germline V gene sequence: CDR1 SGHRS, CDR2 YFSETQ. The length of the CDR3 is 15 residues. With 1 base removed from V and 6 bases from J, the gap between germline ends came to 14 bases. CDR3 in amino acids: CASSLSNRFLNIQYF. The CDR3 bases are TGCGCCAGCAGCTTGTCCAACCGTTTCTTAAACATTCAGTACTTC.